A selection of T cell receptor beta chains follows, all from one sample in a study of blood T cell repertoires in COVID-19. Measured with immunoSEQ multiplex PCR; TCRdb has only the in-frame clones, and not every one. Of fewer than 350,000 clones listed, approximately 91% are singletons. The specimen was PBMCs or T cells enriched from blood (not recorded which). These receptors came from a woman in her thirties or forties with acute COVID-19. Each CDR3 is given with its conserved first and last residue. Fields, in order: V gene, J gene, D gene, CDR3 length, clone size, CDR3 protein, CDR3 DNA. A D gene is named only where the DNA matches it firmly. Clone sizes are given selectively: once, few, many, or a class where the clone is expanded.

v_call: TRBV3-1/TRBV3-2
j_call: TRBJ2-1
d_call: TRBD2
cdr3_length: 16
clone_size: NA
cdr3_aa: CASSQVLAGGYNEQFF
cdr3_nt: TGTGCCAGCAGCCAAGTCTTGGCGGGGGGGTACAATGAGCAGTTCTTC

v_call: TRBV14
j_call: TRBJ2-7
d_call: NA
cdr3_length: 12
clone_size: NA
cdr3_aa: CASSQASYEQYF
cdr3_nt: TGTGCCAGCAGCCAAGCATCCTACGAGCAGTACTTC

v_call: TRBV15
j_call: TRBJ1-1
d_call: NA
cdr3_length: 15
clone_size: NA
cdr3_aa: CATSRDVTAGTEAFF
cdr3_nt: TGTGCCACCAGCAGAGACGTAACTGCGGGCACTGAAGCTTTCTTT

v_call: TRBV7-2
j_call: TRBJ1-3
d_call: NA
cdr3_length: 15
clone_size: NA
cdr3_aa: CASSDARAGGNTIYF
cdr3_nt: TGTGCCAGCAGCGACGCGAGGGCAGGAGGAAACACCATATATTTT

v_call: TRBV5-6
j_call: TRBJ1-2
d_call: NA
cdr3_length: 14
clone_size: NA
cdr3_aa: CASRVVDSNYGYTF
cdr3_nt: TGTGCCAGCAGGGTGGTAGACAGCAACTATGGCTACACCTTC

v_call: TRBV7-2
j_call: TRBJ2-7
d_call: TRBD2
cdr3_length: 18
clone_size: once
cdr3_aa: CASSLARGLAGPNYEQYF
cdr3_nt: TGTGCCAGCAGCTTAGCACGGGGACTAGCGGGTCCCAACTACGAGCAGTACTTC

v_call: TRBV5-1
j_call: TRBJ1-1
d_call: TRBD1
cdr3_length: 15
clone_size: once
cdr3_aa: CASRSRTGPNTEAFF
cdr3_nt: TGCGCCAGCAGATCCCGGACAGGGCCGAACACTGAAGCTTTCTTT

v_call: TRBV18
j_call: TRBJ1-1
d_call: NA
cdr3_length: 12
clone_size: few
cdr3_aa: CASSLTRTEAFF
cdr3_nt: TGTGCCAGCTCATTGACACGGACTGAAGCTTTCTTT

v_call: TRBV30
j_call: TRBJ2-4
d_call: NA
cdr3_length: 12
clone_size: NA
cdr3_aa: CAWSQIGDIQYF
cdr3_nt: TGTGCCTGGAGCCAGATAGGGGACATTCAGTACTTC

v_call: TRBV12-3/TRBV12-4
j_call: TRBJ2-2
d_call: TRBD1
cdr3_length: 13
clone_size: once
cdr3_aa: CASRGTATGELFF
cdr3_nt: TGTGCCAGCAGGGGGACAGCAACCGGGGAGCTGTTTTTT

v_call: TRBV11-2
j_call: TRBJ1-1
d_call: NA
cdr3_length: 14
clone_size: NA
cdr3_aa: CASSSPRGRRPAFF
cdr3_nt: TGTGCCAGCAGCTCCCCCCGCGGTAGGCGCCCAGCTTTCTTT

v_call: TRBV4-3
j_call: TRBJ2-7
d_call: NA
cdr3_length: 18
clone_size: NA
cdr3_aa: CASSGAPGDSRGTYEQYF
cdr3_nt: TGCGCCAGCAGCGGGGCCCCTGGGGACAGTCGGGGGACTTACGAGCAGTACTTC

v_call: TRBV4-1
j_call: TRBJ1-2
d_call: TRBD1
cdr3_length: 15
clone_size: NA
cdr3_aa: CASSQEWDRGYGYTF
cdr3_nt: TGCGCCAGCAGCCAAGAGTGGGACAGAGGGTATGGCTACACCTTC

v_call: TRBV19
j_call: TRBJ2-1
d_call: NA
cdr3_length: 16
clone_size: NA
cdr3_aa: CASSNPRGRKGNEQFF
cdr3_nt: TGTGCCAGTAGCAACCCCAGGGGCAGGAAGGGGAATGAGCAGTTCTTC

v_call: TRBV7-9
j_call: TRBJ1-5
d_call: NA
cdr3_length: 15
clone_size: NA
cdr3_aa: CASSLGAGSNQPQHF
cdr3_nt: TGTGCCAGCAGCTTAGGGGCTGGAAGCAATCAGCCCCAGCATTTT

v_call: TRBV18
j_call: TRBJ1-3
d_call: NA
cdr3_length: 17
clone_size: NA
cdr3_aa: CASSPLPTGIDGNTIYF
cdr3_nt: TGTGCCAGCTCACCACTTCCGACGGGGATAGATGGAAACACCATATATTTT

v_call: TRBV2
j_call: TRBJ2-5
d_call: NA
cdr3_length: 11
clone_size: NA
cdr3_aa: CASRLQETQYF
cdr3_nt: TGTGCCAGCAGACTACAAGAGACCCAGTACTTC

v_call: TRBV6-5
j_call: TRBJ2-7
d_call: NA
cdr3_length: 11
clone_size: NA
cdr3_aa: CASSDSLEQYF
cdr3_nt: TGTGCCAGCAGCGACAGCTTAGAGCAGTACTTC

v_call: TRBV5-1
j_call: TRBJ2-3
d_call: NA
cdr3_length: 16
clone_size: NA
cdr3_aa: CASSLDRGSGTDTQYF
cdr3_nt: TGCGCCAGCAGCTTGGATAGGGGAAGCGGCACAGATACGCAGTATTTT

v_call: TRBV7-2
j_call: TRBJ1-5
d_call: NA
cdr3_length: 14
clone_size: NA
cdr3_aa: CASSPIPGYQPQHF
cdr3_nt: TGTGCCAGCAGCCCTATCCCGGGGTACCAGCCCCAGCATTTT

v_call: TRBV5-1
j_call: TRBJ1-5
d_call: NA
cdr3_length: 13
clone_size: NA
cdr3_aa: CASSNRVGQPQHF
cdr3_nt: TGCGCCAGCAGCAACAGGGTCGGCCAGCCCCAGCATTTT

v_call: TRBV7-3
j_call: TRBJ2-2
d_call: NA
cdr3_length: 14
clone_size: NA
cdr3_aa: CASSLNQLTGELFF
cdr3_nt: TGTGCCAGCAGCTTAAATCAACTGACCGGGGAGCTGTTTTTT

v_call: TRBV29-1
j_call: TRBJ2-7
d_call: TRBD1
cdr3_length: 15
clone_size: NA
cdr3_aa: CSVEDWRQGYYEQYF
cdr3_nt: TGCAGCGTTGAAGATTGGAGACAGGGTTACTACGAGCAGTACTTC

v_call: TRBV25-1
j_call: TRBJ1-1
d_call: NA
cdr3_length: 14
clone_size: NA
cdr3_aa: CASSVAGGGTEAFF
cdr3_nt: TGTGCCAGCAGTGTCGCGGGGGGCGGAACTGAAGCTTTCTTT

v_call: TRBV3-1/TRBV3-2
j_call: TRBJ1-4
d_call: NA
cdr3_length: 17
clone_size: NA
cdr3_aa: CASSQGGQGSSNEKLFF
cdr3_nt: TGTGCCAGCAGCCAAGGGGGGCAGGGGAGTTCTAATGAAAAACTGTTTTTT

v_call: TRBV2
j_call: TRBJ1-5
d_call: NA
cdr3_length: 15
clone_size: NA
cdr3_aa: CASSPQGKANQPQHF
cdr3_nt: TGTGCCAGCAGTCCCCAGGGGAAGGCGAACCAGCCCCAGCATTTT

v_call: TRBV14
j_call: TRBJ1-2
d_call: TRBD1
cdr3_length: 13
clone_size: few
cdr3_aa: CASSNRQGHGYTF
cdr3_nt: TGTGCCAGCAGTAATAGACAGGGCCACGGCTACACCTTC